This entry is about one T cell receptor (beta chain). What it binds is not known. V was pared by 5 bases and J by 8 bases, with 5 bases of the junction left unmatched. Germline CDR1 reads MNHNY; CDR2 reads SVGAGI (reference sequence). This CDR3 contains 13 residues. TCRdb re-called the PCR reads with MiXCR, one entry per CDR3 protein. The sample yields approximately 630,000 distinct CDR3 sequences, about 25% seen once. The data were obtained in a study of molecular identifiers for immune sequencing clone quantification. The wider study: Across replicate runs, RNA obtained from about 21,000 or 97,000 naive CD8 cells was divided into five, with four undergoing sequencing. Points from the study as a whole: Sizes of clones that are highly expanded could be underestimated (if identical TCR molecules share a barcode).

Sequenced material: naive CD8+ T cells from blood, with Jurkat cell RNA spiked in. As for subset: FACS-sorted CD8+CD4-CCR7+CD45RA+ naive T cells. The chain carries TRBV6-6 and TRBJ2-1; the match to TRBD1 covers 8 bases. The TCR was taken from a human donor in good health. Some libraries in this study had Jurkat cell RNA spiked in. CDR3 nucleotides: TGTGCCAGCAGTACGACAGGGGACCATGAGCAGTTCTTC. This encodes CASSTTGDHEQFF.